This note documents a single T cell receptor beta chain sequence. The sample comes from a study of T cell changes during pregnancy in multiple sclerosis. Sequencing was performed with immunoSEQ multiplex PCR; in TCRdb, only in-frame clones are kept and a portion is missing. This table holds approximately 40,000 clones, roughly 94% found once. V was clipped by 2 bases and J by 10 bases; unmatched bases: 6. Germline CDR1 and CDR2: MRHNA and SNTAGT. The CDR3 consists of 15 residues. J is TRBJ2-1 and V is TRBV6-4, with 12 bases that match TRBD2. The sequencing here drew on CD4+ T cells from peripheral blood mononuclear cells, taken in the third trimester of pregnancy. This TCR derives from a female donor with multiple sclerosis, enrolled in a pregnancy study. In DNA, the CDR3 is TGTGCCAGCAGTGACCTAGCGGGAGGGCCAAGGGAGCAGTTCTTC. As protein: CASSDLAGGPREQFF.